This is a list of T cell receptor beta chains from one sample in a study of blood T cell repertoires in COVID-19. The method was immunoSEQ multiplex PCR; TCRdb's version includes in-frame clones alone and lacks a portion of them. Of approximately 330,000 clones listed, roughly nine tenths are singletons. The sample was PBMCs or T cells enriched from blood (not recorded which). The receptors were gathered from a woman aged 25 to 45 who had recovered from COVID-19. Both conserved end residues are trimmed from each CDR3.

J gene,CDR3 length,V gene,CDR3 protein
TRBJ1-3,14,TRBV11-2,ASSQVFGARENTIY
TRBJ1-1,13,TRBV27,ASSLRAGPDTEAF
TRBJ2-1,13,TRBV5-6,ASSLFGLAGLEQF
TRBJ2-1,11,TRBV7-9,ASTSPQFYEQF
TRBJ2-7,20,TRBV13,ASSRRLMTGLAGGIFVYEQY
TRBJ2-2,15,TRBV11-3,ASSYLTADLNTGELF
TRBJ2-3,13,TRBV6-2/TRBV6-3,ASSYGVEGTDTQY
TRBJ1-5,10,TRBV18,ASSPGFQGQH
TRBJ2-3,11,TRBV5-5,ASMVWATDTQY
TRBJ1-5,12,TRBV19,ASSDQGSNQPQH
TRBJ1-2,13,TRBV18,ASSLNDRGNYGYT
TRBJ1-2,11,TRBV6-2/TRBV6-3,ASSPTGLHGYT
TRBJ2-7,12,TRBV6-5,ASRHYGESHEQY
TRBJ1-3,16,TRBV7-9,ASSSDREGLGSGNTIY
TRBJ1-1,12,TRBV5-4,ASSRNQGATEAF
TRBJ1-2,15,TRBV18,ASNRQGDRGTNYGYT
TRBJ2-3,13,TRBV30,AWSARSGSPDTQY
TRBJ1-3,17,TRBV4-2,ASSLQLSRGDQSGNTIY
TRBJ2-1,16,TRBV30,AWSLGLAGTSPYNEQF
TRBJ2-7,12,TRBV5-6,ASSSRQGTREQY
TRBJ1-1,11,TRBV7-3,ASGEDGGGEAF
TRBJ2-5,14,TRBV7-7,ASSVGGAGVKETQY
TRBJ2-3,13,TRBV4-2,ASSQKGGMTDTQY
TRBJ1-2,11,TRBV3-1/TRBV3-2,ASSQDGQGGYT
TRBJ1-1,10,TRBV11-2,ASSLEEGSAF
TRBJ1-2,12,TRBV9,ASSTTGDVYGYT
TRBJ1-2,10,TRBV28,ASSPPFYGYT
TRBJ1-5,12,TRBV4-3,ASSQGWDFVAQH
TRBJ1-3,15,TRBV4-1,ASSQDPIGGKSNTIY
TRBJ1-2,13,TRBV7-3,ASSPQTGSRYGYT
TRBJ2-7,11,TRBV9,ASSPGTGYEQY
TRBJ2-7,13,TRBV15,ATSRDPGTPYEQY
TRBJ2-3,14,TRBV7-8,ASSLGASGRGDTQY
TRBJ2-3,13,TRBV29-1,SVEGELFGTDTQY
TRBJ2-5,14,TRBV5-6,ASSWGTGQTTETQY
TRBJ2-7,14,TRBV27,ASSPSAGTGTSEQY
TRBJ1-5,13,TRBV4-1,ASSRAGGADQPQH
TRBJ1-5,12,TRBV18,ASSPQGGNQPQH
TRBJ1-1,11,TRBV19,ASTLRSYTEAF
TRBJ2-3,12,TRBV25-1,ASSPGQATDTQY